Reported below is one TCR beta chain. As yet, its antigen is unknown. Time point given: pre-treatment sample, taken before nivolumab and TIL therapy. This record belongs to a study of TIL therapy for anti-PD-1-resistant metastatic lung cancer. At the level of the study: Most patients had lung adenocarcinoma. The study, taken as a whole, reports: This highly selected cohort may not generalize to typical lung cancer patients.

Sequencing used immunoSEQ v3. Survey-level samples got 1.5 million to 2.5 million read pairs; deep-level samples got roughly 4.5-6 million. The protocol was immunoSEQ multiplex PCR, while the TCRdb copy is restricted to in-frame clones and leaves out a portion. The table includes tens of thousands of clones, under 80% detected once. The V and J ends lost 4 bases and 4 bases respectively, with 19 bases between them. CDR3 length: 16 amino acids. CDR1 and CDR2 (germline): SEHNR, FQNEAQ (reference sequence). V gene TRBV7-9 combines with J gene TRBJ1-2; TRBD1 might be the D (5 bases). This receptor was identified in a person aged 25 to 85 with non-small cell lung cancer. The specimen comprised blood, sampled at baseline. CDR3 protein: CASSYRHFRVIYGYTF. CDR3 in DNA: TGTGCCAGCAGCTACCGCCATTTCAGGGTTATCTATGGCTACACCTTC.